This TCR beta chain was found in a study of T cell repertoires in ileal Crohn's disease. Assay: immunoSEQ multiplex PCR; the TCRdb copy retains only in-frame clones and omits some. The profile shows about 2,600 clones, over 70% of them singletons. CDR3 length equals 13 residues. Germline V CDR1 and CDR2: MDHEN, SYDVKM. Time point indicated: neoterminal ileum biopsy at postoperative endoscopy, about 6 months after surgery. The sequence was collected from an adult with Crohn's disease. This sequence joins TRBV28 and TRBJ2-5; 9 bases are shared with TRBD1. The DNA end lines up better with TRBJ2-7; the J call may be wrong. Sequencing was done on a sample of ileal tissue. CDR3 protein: CASRRQGAYEQYF. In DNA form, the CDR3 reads TGTGCCAGCAGGCGACAGGGGGCCTACGAGCAGTACTTC.